This TCR beta chain was obtained from a study of blood T cells in healthy people across ages (dated by TCRdb to between 2014 and 2017). General notes on the study: Template switching captured roughly one uniquely barcoded TCR beta cDNA molecule per two T cells in model experiments. Age-related changes in TCR beta repertoire diversity were measured in the study by deep sequencing normalized with unique cDNA molecular identifiers. The donors were divided into four age groups: young (average around 15 years), middle-aged (about 40), aged (around 59) and long-lived (82). To avoid experimental bias, donors of different ages were randomly spread across the sequencing lanes. Two additional independent replicas of 1 million unique cDNA reads from the same blood draw were analyzed for two donors (one aged 18 to 30 and one aged 80 or older).

The library was prepared using 5' RACE. Instrument used: Illumina HiSeq 2500. A second 7 to 11 cycle PCR used a sample-barcoded 5' primer and a J-beta primer mix. Each TCR beta cDNA molecule received a unique molecular identifier from a template-switch 5' adaptor carrying 12 random nucleotides. Each sample yielded at least 3 million CDR3-containing paired-end reads. All of the RNA was converted into first-strand cDNA using the Mint cDNA synthesis kit, with a TRBC-specific oligonucleotide serving as the primer. Following uracil-DNA glycosylase treatment, a first 18-cycle PCR with universal primers M1SS and BC2_uni_R was performed on all cDNA. From the authors' description of their analysis: For normalization, 1 million high-quality reads were randomly selected from each sample, with every read carrying a distinct molecular identifier. Reads with shared molecular identifiers were discarded instead of being binned into consensus sequences. MiTCR, set to a Q25 quality threshold and the strictest error-elimination algorithm, was used for CDR3 identification, clonotype clustering and error correction. A nonparametric unseen species model using Euler transformation provided a lower-bound estimate of total TCR beta diversity. TCRdb trimmed the raw reads at Q25, called clones with MiXCR and kept productive beta chains. Rows are combined by CDR3 protein, so each entry shows the most common genes and DNA. None of the V and J calls come from the authors' own analysis; TCRdb made them. Recorded for this sample are hundreds of thousands of distinct CDR3 sequences; roughly 50% of them occurred a single time. The ten largest clones add up to 20% to 25% of the sample.

V is pruned by 4 bases and J by 10 bases, leaving 6 bases of the junction without a gene match. Reading the germline V gene gives CDR1 SNHLY and CDR2 FYNNEI. The CDR3 numbers 15 residues from cysteine through phenylalanine. Left in the record is the CDR3 DNA by itself, 45 bases read in frame from the first base. The research as a whole found: The CMV infection status of donors was not known, potentially confounding age-related changes in expanded clonotypes. Compared with the aged group, the long-lived group had more naive CD4+ T cells, fewer expanded clones and increased TCR diversity, suggesting age selection. Estimates of total diversity based on one million sequenced T cells were regarded as lower bounds and as underestimates. The percentage of naive T cells measured by flow cytometry correlated strongly with observed TCR beta diversity. As age increased, observed TCR beta diversity per million T cells dropped in a roughly linear way, and a significant reduction was already evident by age about 40. Bulk unsorted PBMC profiling prevented conclusive comparison of naive and antigen-experienced compartments.

About this clonotype: It lacks a known antigen. The record has no base qualities; no much larger clone is one base away.

The donors were some 36 Caucasian individuals from Russia, aged roughly 6 to 100 years, who were systemically healthy. About 9.8 milliliters of peripheral blood were drawn from each donor into EDTA-treated Vacutainer tubes. Ficoll-Paque density-gradient centrifugation was used to isolate PBMCs, with at least 6.5 million per sample. Total RNA was extracted from PBMCs with Trizol reagent, with at least 6 micrograms obtained per sample. Naive CD45RAhigh/CD27high T cell percentages were measured by flow cytometry on a PBMC aliquot from every donor. Sequenced input: blood. The TCR originated in a young man in good health. The rearrangement combines TRBV2 with TRBJ2-1; the junction holds 14 bases that match TRBD2. The sequence in DNA is TGTGCCAGCAGTGCACGACTAGCGGGGGGGCAAGAGCAGTTCTTC. This yields the protein CASSARLAGGQEQFF.